The 5 T cell receptor beta chains given below trace back to one sample, sequenced in a study of T cell changes during pregnancy in multiple sclerosis. Repertoires were generated with immunoSEQ multiplex PCR, while TCRdb's copy carries only in-frame clones and drops some. The sample yields approximately 90,000 clones, about nine tenths seen once. The material was peripheral blood, obtained after pregnancy. The receptors were sampled from a female donor in good health, enrolled as a control in a pregnancy study.

The chain combines TRBV7-2 with TRBJ2-5; D is unclear. The CDR3 extends over 16 amino acids. CDR1 is SGHTA, CDR2 FQGNSA, per germline. V lost 2 bases and J lost 4, with 17 bases in between. CDR3 bases: TGTGCCAGCAGCTTACCGACCCCCCAACGAGGAGAGACCCAGTACTTC. It is translated as CASSLPTPQRGETQYF. Complete variable domain (other parts from reference TRBV7-2 and TRBJ2-5): GAGVSQSPSNKVTEKGKDVELRCDPISGHTALYWYRQSLGQGLEFLIYFQGNSAPDKSGLPSDRFSAERTGGSVSTLTIQRTQQEDSAVYLCASSLPTPQRGETQYFGPGTRLLVL.

The chain joins TRBV6-5 to TRBJ1-4, with TRBD1 as a possible D gene (5 bases). Between the trimmed V and J ends, which lost 7 bases and 10 bases, there was a span of 13 bases. The germline V gene encodes CDR1 MNHEY and CDR2 SVGAGI. The CDR3 runs to 12 residues. The CDR3 DNA follows: TGTGCCAGCACCCCCGGGGGAGGAAAACTGTTTTTT. It encodes CASTPGGGKLFF.

The J gene is TRBJ1-2, the V gene TRBV28; no clear D gene. This CDR3 contains 14 residues. V dropped 2 bases and J dropped 0 bases, with 7 bases sitting between them. Germline CDR1 MDHEN, CDR2 SYDVKM. The CDR3 region is CASSLLGPNYGYTF. The CDR3 DNA sequence: TGTGCCAGCAGTTTACTGGGCCCTAACTATGGCTACACCTTC.

The V and J genes are TRBV5-1 and TRBJ2-3; a possible D gene is TRBD1 (6 bases). Germline V gives CDR1 SGHRS, CDR2 YFSETQ. Trimming took 2 bases from V and 5 from J, leaving 12 bases between them. This CDR3 is 14 amino acids long. As DNA, the CDR3 is TGCGCCAGCAGCTTTCAGGGGCTTTTAGATACGCAGTATTTT. Its translation is CASSFQGLLDTQYF.

CDR3 nucleotide sequence: TGCGCCAGCAGCCAAGATCGGACAGTGAACTCCTACAATGAGCAGTTCTTC. It codes for CASSQDRTVNSYNEQFF. The chain recombines TRBV4-3 with TRBJ2-1; maybe TRBD1 (6 bases). Trimming shortened V by 0 bases and J by 0 bases, and 12 bases separated the two germline ends. The germline gives CDR1 LGHNA, CDR2 YSLEER. This CDR3 is 17 amino acids long.